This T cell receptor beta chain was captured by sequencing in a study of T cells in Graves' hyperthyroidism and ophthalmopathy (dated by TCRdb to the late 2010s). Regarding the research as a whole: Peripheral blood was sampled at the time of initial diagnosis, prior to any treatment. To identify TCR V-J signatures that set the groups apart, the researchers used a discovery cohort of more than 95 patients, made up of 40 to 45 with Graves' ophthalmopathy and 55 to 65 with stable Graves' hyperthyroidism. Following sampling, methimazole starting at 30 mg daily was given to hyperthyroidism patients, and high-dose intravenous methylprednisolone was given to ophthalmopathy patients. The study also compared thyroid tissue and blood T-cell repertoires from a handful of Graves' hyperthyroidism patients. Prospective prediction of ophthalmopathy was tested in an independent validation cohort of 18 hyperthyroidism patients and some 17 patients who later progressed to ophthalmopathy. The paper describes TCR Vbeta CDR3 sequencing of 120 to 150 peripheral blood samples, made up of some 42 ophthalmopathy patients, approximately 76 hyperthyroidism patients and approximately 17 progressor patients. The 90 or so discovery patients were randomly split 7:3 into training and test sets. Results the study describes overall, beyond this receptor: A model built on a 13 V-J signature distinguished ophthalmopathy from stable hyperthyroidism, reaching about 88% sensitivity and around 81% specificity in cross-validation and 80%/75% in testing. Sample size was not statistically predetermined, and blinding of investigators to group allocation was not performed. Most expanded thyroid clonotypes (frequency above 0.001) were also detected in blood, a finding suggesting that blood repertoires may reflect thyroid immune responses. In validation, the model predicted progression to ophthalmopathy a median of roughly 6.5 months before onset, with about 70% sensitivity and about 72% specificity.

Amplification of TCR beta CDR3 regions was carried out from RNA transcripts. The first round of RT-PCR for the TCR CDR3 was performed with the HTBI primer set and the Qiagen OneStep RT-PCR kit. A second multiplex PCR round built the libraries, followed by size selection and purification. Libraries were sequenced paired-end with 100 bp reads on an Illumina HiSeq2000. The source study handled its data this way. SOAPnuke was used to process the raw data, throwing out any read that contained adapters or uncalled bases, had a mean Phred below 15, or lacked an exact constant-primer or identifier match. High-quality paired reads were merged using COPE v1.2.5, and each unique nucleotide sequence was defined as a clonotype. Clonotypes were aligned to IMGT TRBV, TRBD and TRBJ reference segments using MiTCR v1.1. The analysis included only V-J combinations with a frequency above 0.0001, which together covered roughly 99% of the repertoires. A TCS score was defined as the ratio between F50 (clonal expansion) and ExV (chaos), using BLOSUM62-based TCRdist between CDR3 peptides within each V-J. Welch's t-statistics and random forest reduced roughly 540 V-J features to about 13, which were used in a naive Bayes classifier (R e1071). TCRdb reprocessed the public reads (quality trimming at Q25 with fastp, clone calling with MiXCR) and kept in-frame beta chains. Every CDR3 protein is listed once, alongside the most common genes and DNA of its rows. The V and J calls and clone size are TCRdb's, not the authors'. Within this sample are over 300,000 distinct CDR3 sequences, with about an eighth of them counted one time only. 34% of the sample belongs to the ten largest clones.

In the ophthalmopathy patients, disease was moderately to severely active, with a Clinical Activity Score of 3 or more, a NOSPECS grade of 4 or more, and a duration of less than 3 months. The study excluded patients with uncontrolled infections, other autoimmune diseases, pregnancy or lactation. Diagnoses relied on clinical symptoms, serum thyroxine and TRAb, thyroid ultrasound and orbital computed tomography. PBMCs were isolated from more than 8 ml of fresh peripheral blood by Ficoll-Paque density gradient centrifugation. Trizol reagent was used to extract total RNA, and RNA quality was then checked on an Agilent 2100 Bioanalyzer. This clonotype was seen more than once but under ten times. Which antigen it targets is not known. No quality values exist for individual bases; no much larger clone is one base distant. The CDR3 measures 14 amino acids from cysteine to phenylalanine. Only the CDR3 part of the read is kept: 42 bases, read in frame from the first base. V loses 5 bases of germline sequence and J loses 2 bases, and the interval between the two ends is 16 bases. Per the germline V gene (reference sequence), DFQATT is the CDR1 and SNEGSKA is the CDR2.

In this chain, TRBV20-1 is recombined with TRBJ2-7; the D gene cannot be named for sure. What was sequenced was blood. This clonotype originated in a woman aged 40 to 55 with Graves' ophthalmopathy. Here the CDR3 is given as CSAQLGLITYEQYF. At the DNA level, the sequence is TGCAGTGCTCAGCTGGGTCTTATCACCTACGAGCAGTACTTC.